This TCR beta chain was profiled in a study of blood T cell repertoires in COVID-19. Study in general: Sample material is recorded as cDNA or gDNA derived from T cells, B-cell-depleted T cells, or PBMCs.

In the authors' workflow: The authors estimated nucleated cell counts from reference gene primer amplification. Libraries were prepared by immunoSEQ multiplex PCR; TCRdb keeps only in-frame clonotypes and omits some of them. The D gene and trimming were derived from the DNA, and the V and J assignments and clone size from that table. The data contain nearly 50,000 clones, approximately 86% of them singletons. This CDR3 is built from 16 residues. Losses at the gene ends were 2 bases for V and 8 bases for J; bases not matched to a gene: 9. The germline V gene encodes CDR1 SGHTA and CDR2 FQGTGA. The sequencing input was peripheral blood. The rearrangement links TRBV7-3 to TRBJ2-1; 10 nucleotides agree with TRBD2. This clonotype was obtained from a man aged 40-50 years with active COVID-19. This CDR3 reads CASSLQAGGHVDEQFF. Here the CDR3 DNA reads TGTGCCAGCAGCTTACAAGCGGGAGGGCACGTCGATGAGCAGTTCTTC.